Listed here is a single T cell receptor (beta chain). Its antigen remains unknown. The data derive from a study of vaccination effects on CD4 cells after COVID-19. Within the ViraFEST assay, antigen-specific CD4+ T cells underwent expansion with viral peptide pools prior to sequencing. Once cultured for approximately eleven days, the cells underwent separation to obtain CD4+ T cells. The person had a PCR-confirmed SARS-CoV-2 infection during March to December 2020. The CDR3 has 15 residues. V trimming: 3 bases; J trimming: 6 bases; junction bases outside the gene matches: 10. Germline assignment: CDR1 SNHLY and CDR2 FYNNEI. Using immunoSEQ multiplex PCR, the repertoire was profiled, and TCRdb retains in-frame clones only, with some absent. This repertoire shows about 45,000 clones, roughly 75% found once; its top ten account for roughly 29%.

The clonotype originates from a human donor who had a prior SARS-CoV-2 infection. The chain uses TRBV2 and TRBJ1-2, with 7 bases matching TRBD1. Sequencing was performed on CD4+ T cells from PBMCs cultured with a peptide pool, taken before COVID-19 vaccination. The CDR3: CASSDFDREEDGYTF. In nucleotides, the CDR3 is TGTGCCAGCAGTGATTTCGACAGGGAAGAGGATGGCTACACCTTC.